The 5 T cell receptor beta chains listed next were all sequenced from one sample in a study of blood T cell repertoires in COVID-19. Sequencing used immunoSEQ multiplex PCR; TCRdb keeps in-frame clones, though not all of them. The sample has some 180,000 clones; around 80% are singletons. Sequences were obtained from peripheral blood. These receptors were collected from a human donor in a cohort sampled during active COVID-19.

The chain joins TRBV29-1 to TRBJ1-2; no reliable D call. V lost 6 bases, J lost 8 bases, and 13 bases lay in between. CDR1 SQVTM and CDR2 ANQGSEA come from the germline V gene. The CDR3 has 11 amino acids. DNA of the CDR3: TGCAGCGTGGTCTACAGTGACGGCTACACCTTC. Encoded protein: CSVVYSDGYTF.

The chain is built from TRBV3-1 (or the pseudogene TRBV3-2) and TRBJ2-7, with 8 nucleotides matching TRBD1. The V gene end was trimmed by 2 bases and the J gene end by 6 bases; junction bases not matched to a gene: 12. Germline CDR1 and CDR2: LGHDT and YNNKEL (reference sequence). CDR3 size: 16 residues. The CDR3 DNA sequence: TGTGCCAGCAGCCAAAGCGACAGGGGCAGAGGGAGCGAGCAGTACTTC. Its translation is CASSQSDRGRGSEQYF.

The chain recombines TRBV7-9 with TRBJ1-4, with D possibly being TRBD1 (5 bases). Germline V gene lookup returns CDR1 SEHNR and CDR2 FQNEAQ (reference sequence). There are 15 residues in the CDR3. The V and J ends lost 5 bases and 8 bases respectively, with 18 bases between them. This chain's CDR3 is CASSQTEAFGEKLFF. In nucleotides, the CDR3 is TGTGCCAGCAGCCAGACAGAAGCTTTTGGAGAAAAACTGTTTTTT.

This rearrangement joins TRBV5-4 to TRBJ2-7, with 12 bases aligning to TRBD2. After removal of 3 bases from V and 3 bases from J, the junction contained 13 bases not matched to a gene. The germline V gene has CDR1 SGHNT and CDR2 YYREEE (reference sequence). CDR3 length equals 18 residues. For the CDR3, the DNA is TGTGCCAGCAGCTCCCCGACTAGCGGGGGTGAGAAGGGCTACGAGCAGTACTTC. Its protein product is CASSSPTSGGEKGYEQYF.

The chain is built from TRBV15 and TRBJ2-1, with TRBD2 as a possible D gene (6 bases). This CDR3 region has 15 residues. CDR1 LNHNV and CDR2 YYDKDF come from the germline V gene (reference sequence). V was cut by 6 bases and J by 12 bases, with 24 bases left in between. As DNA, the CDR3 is TGTGCCACCAGGACGGCGGGGCTAGCCTCATCGGTGCAGTTCTTC. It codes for CATRTAGLASSVQFF.